Shown below are 32 T cell receptor beta chains from a single sample sequenced in a study of Ad26.COV2.S vaccination and SARS-CoV-2 variants. TCRdb's table, derived via immunoSEQ multiplex PCR, lists solely in-frame clones and lacks some. Here the sample spans around 320,000 clones, around 86% being singletons. The treatment was: some 20 received Ad26.COV2.S at low or high dose, single or two shots; about 5 received placebo; per-sample allocation not given. At day 63 after the first vaccine or placebo injection, samples were drawn. The sample was peripheral blood, taken in a trial of Ad26.COV2.S vaccine versus placebo. All receptors derive from a person between 18 and 59 years old who received the Ad26.COV2.S COVID-19 vaccine or a placebo.

The genes are TRBV19 and TRBJ1-2; D is perhaps TRBD1 (6 bases). Looked up from germline, CDR1 is LNHDA and CDR2 is SQIVND (reference sequence). With 7 bases removed from V and 5 bases from J, the gap between germline ends came to 17 bases. This CDR3 spans 14 amino acids. CDR3 sequence reads: CASTLDRLIYGYTF. The CDR3 DNA reads as TGTGCCAGTACCCTGGACAGACTAATATATGGCTACACCTTC.

The rearrangement uses TRBV30 and TRBJ1-1, with a weak D call TRBD1 (6 bases). The CDR3 runs 14 residues. With 4 bases removed from V and 3 bases from J, the gap between germline ends came to 15 bases. CDR1 is GTSNPN, CDR2 SVGIG, per germline (reference sequence). The DNA of the CDR3 is TGTGCCTGGACCCGACAGGCGGGATACACTGAAGCTTTCTTT. As protein: CAWTRQAGYTEAFF.

V gene TRBV19 combines with J gene TRBJ1-5; a possible D gene is TRBD1 (6 bases). With 6 bases removed from V and 3 bases from J, the gap between germline ends came to 36 bases. Germline-derived CDR1 and CDR2 are LNHDA and SQIVND (reference sequence). The CDR3 has 22 amino acids. CDR3 DNA: TGTGCCAGTAGCGAACGGGGCAGGGGAGCTTTTCTTAGACCGGCTATCAATCAGCCCCAGCATTTT. This codes for CASSERGRGAFLRPAINQPQHF.

The V gene is TRBV3-1 (or the pseudogene TRBV3-2), the J gene TRBJ2-4; D call uncertain. The CDR3 has 12 amino acids. Trimming shortened V by 2 bases and J by 5 bases, and 4 bases separated the two germline ends. CDR1 is LGHDT and CDR2 is YNNKEL in the germline V gene (reference sequence). The CDR3 reads CASSQTENIQYF. In DNA, the CDR3 is TGTGCCAGCAGCCAAACAGAAAACATTCAGTACTTC.

The chain joins TRBV19 to TRBJ2-7, with D perhaps matching TRBD2 (6 bases). V was trimmed by 1 base and J by 6 bases, leaving 10 bases between them. CDR3 length equals 13 residues. The germline gives CDR1 LNHDA, CDR2 SQIVND (reference sequence). Here the CDR3 DNA reads TGTGCCAGTAGTATAGTAGCGGCACGCGAGCAGTACTTC. This codes for CASSIVAAREQYF.

The V gene is TRBV3-1 (or the pseudogene TRBV3-2), the J gene TRBJ1-1; 7 nucleotides align to TRBD1. The CDR3 has 13 residues. The germline gives CDR1 LGHDT, CDR2 YNNKEL (reference sequence). V trimming: 4 bases; J trimming: 7 bases; junction bases outside the gene matches: 6. CDR3 residues: CASSPVRQGEAFF. The CDR3 region has the DNA TGTGCCAGCAGCCCCGTCCGACAGGGTGAAGCTTTCTTT.

The chain recombines TRBV7-2 with TRBJ2-3; tentatively, D is TRBD2 (6 bases). The CDR3 covers 14 residues. Trimming stripped 5 bases from V and 5 bases from J, with 14 bases between. Germline CDR1 is SGHTA and CDR2 is FQGNSA. CDR3 in DNA: TGTGCCAGCAGCAACGGGGGAAGGGTAGATACGCAGTATTTT. Translating gives CASSNGGRVDTQYF.

Here the CDR3 DNA reads TGTGCCTCAACTGGGGGAAAGAGATACGAGCAGTACTTC. Amino acids: CASTGGKRYEQYF. The gene calls are TRBV21-1 and TRBJ2-7. TRBV21-1 is a recognized pseudogene. The CDR3 contains 13 residues.

The J gene is TRBJ1-1, the V gene TRBV6-5, with D hard to call. Germline V gene lookup returns CDR1 MNHEY and CDR2 SVGAGI. The CDR3 loop spans 12 amino acids. Trimming shortened V by 6 bases and J by 1 base, and 6 bases separated the two germline ends. The CDR3, as DNA: TGTGCCAGCAGAAAGACGAACACTGAAGCTTTCTTT. Residues: CASRKTNTEAFF.

The chain couples TRBV6-2 or TRBV6-3 to TRBJ2-3, with 9 positions matching TRBD2. The CDR3 loop spans 15 amino acids. V gave up 2 bases and J gave up 4 bases; unmatched junction bases: 4. Germline V gene lookup returns CDR1 MNHEY and CDR2 SVGEGT. In nucleotides, the CDR3 is TGTGCCAGCAGTTACGGCGGGGGGGCATCAGATACGCAGTATTTT. It translates to CASSYGGGASDTQYF.

The rearrangement uses TRBV18 and TRBJ1-2; 7 positions agree with TRBD1. The CDR3 has 13 residues. The germline CDR1 and CDR2 sequences are KGHSH and LQKENI. J lost 8 bases, V lost 1 base, and 4 bases had no gene match. The DNA of the CDR3 is TGTGCCAGCTCACCACGGCAGGGGGGAGGCTACACCTTC. Encoded protein: CASSPRQGGGYTF.

The chain couples TRBV19 to TRBJ2-1; the D gene is possibly TRBD2 (5 bases). The CDR3 has 13 residues. The germline V gene has CDR1 LNHDA and CDR2 SQIVND (reference sequence). V was shortened by 4 bases and J by 4 bases, with 8 bases between the two germline ends. CDR3 sequence: CASSTGLYNEQFF. The DNA for the CDR3 is TGTGCCAGTAGTACCGGACTTTACAATGAGCAGTTCTTC.

The rearrangement uses TRBV29-1 and TRBJ2-1, with D possibly being TRBD2 (6 bases). Germline CDR1 SQVTM, CDR2 ANQGSEA. There are 12 residues in the CDR3. Trimming pared 4 bases from V and 8 bases from J, leaving 12 bases between. The CDR3 DNA reads TGCAGCGTTGGGGGCGGGACCGATGAGCAGTTCTTC. Translating it yields CSVGGGTDEQFF.

This clone turned up a few times. The chain has TRBV7-9 and TRBJ1-6; possibly TRBD1 for D (5 bases). Trimming left V 5 bases short and J 7 bases short, with 9 bases between. CDR3 length: 13 residues. Germline CDR1 and CDR2: SEHNR and FQNEAQ (reference sequence). CDR3: CASSIDRNSPLHF. The CDR3, as DNA: TGTGCCAGCAGCATCGACAGAAATTCACCCCTCCACTTT. The complete variable domain, with remaining parts taken from reference TRBV7-9 and TRBJ1-6, reads DTGVSQNPRHKITKRGQNVTFRCDPISEHNRLYWYRQTLGQGPEFLTYFQNEAQLEKSRLLSDRFSAERPKGSFSTLEIQRTEQGDSAMYLCASSIDRNSPLHFGNGTRLTVT.

V usage is TRBV12-3 or TRBV12-4 and J usage is TRBJ1-3; no clear D gene. Trimming removed 6 bases at V and 7 bases at J, with 4 bases between. CDR3 length equals 10 residues. This chain's CDR3 is CASSENTIYF. The CDR3 nucleotides read TGTGCCAGCAGCGAGAACACCATATATTTT.

This chain uses TRBV19 with TRBJ1-5; D uncertain. Per the germline V gene, CDR1 is LNHDA and CDR2 is SQIVND (reference sequence). This CDR3 has 10 amino acids. V lost 7 bases, J lost 8 bases, and 6 bases lay in between. The CDR3 DNA reads TGTGCCAGTATTTACGAGCCCCAGCATTTT. Translated: CASIYEPQHF.

V gene TRBV25-1 combines with J gene TRBJ1-2, with 8 nucleotides matching TRBD1. The CDR3 spans 13 residues. J lost 3 bases, V lost 5 bases, and 2 bases had no gene match. The germline V gene encodes CDR1 MGHDK and CDR2 SYGVNS. The CDR3 region has the DNA TGTGCCAGCAGTTGGACAGGGCACTATGGCTACACCTTC. Its protein is CASSWTGHYGYTF.

The chain employs TRBV27 and TRBJ2-7, with 9 positions matching TRBD1. Germline CDR1 MNHEY, CDR2 SMNVEV (reference sequence). J was trimmed by 6 bases and V by 3 bases; bases with no gene match: 12. The CDR3 sequence is 16 residues long. The CDR3: CASSFSPTGGKGEQYF. DNA for the CDR3: TGTGCCAGCAGTTTTTCACCTACAGGGGGCAAGGGCGAGCAGTACTTC.

V usage is TRBV5-1 and J usage is TRBJ2-1; D is possibly TRBD1 (6 bases). The length of the CDR3 is 15 residues. The V gene's germline CDR1 is SGHRS and CDR2 YFSETQ. V dropped 4 bases and J dropped 0 bases, with 11 bases sitting between them. The CDR3 DNA reads TGCGCCAGCAGCCGGACAGAGAGCTCCTACAATGAGCAGTTCTTC. It translates to CASSRTESSYNEQFF. Looking up the rest from reference TRBV5-1 and TRBJ2-1 gives the full variable domain: KAGVTQTPRYLIKTRGQQVTLSCSPISGHRSVSWYQQTPGQGLQFLFEYFSETQRNKGNFPGRFSGRQFSNSRSEMNVSTLELGDSALYLCASSRTESSYNEQFFGPGTRLTVL.

V gene TRBV4-1 combines with J gene TRBJ2-7, with TRBD1 matching 10 bases. Germline values: CDR1 MGHRA, CDR2 YSYEKL. This CDR3 contains 17 residues. Trimming at V came to 1 base and at J to 2 bases, leaving 8 bases not matched to a gene. CDR3 sequence reads: CASSQVFGTGVTYEQYF. The CDR3 region has the DNA TGCGCCAGCAGCCAAGTATTCGGGACAGGGGTTACCTACGAGCAGTACTTC.

The chain is built from TRBV12-3 or TRBV12-4 and TRBJ1-2; 7 bases are a match to TRBD1. V lost 6 bases to trimming and J lost 6 bases; unmatched junction nucleotides: 7. CDR3 length: 13 amino acids. CDR3 sequence (DNA): TGTGCCAGCAGAGTACAGGGGTCTAATGGCTACACCTTC. This gives the protein CASRVQGSNGYTF.

The chain uses TRBV15 and TRBJ2-1; no clear D. Trimming took 5 bases from V and 10 from J, leaving 12 bases between them. The germline CDR1 and CDR2 sequences are LNHNV and YYDKDF (reference sequence). This CDR3 has 12 residues. CDR3: CATSPGGPEQFF. The CDR3 DNA reads TGTGCCACCAGCCCAGGTGGGCCAGAGCAGTTCTTC.

The rearrangement uses TRBV4-1 and TRBJ1-3; 8 bases align to TRBD1. V gave up 1 base and J gave up 4 bases; unmatched junction bases: 3. Germline V gene data show CDR1 as MGHRA and CDR2 as YSYEKL. The CDR3 is made up of 15 amino acids. In DNA, the CDR3 is TGCGCCAGCAGCCAAGGACAGGGGATCGGAAACACCATATATTTT. Protein product: CASSQGQGIGNTIYF.

V and J are TRBV30 and TRBJ1-1; D is unresolved. Germline CDR1 reads GTSNPN; CDR2 reads SVGIG (reference sequence). The length of the CDR3 is 12 residues. Trimming pared 4 bases from V and 4 bases from J, leaving 10 bases between. The CDR3 loop is CAWTLGFTEAFF. For the CDR3, the DNA is TGTGCCTGGACGCTTGGATTCACTGAAGCTTTCTTT.

The chain uses TRBV2 and TRBJ1-4; no firm D call. The V gene lost 7 bases and the J gene lost 0 bases, with 6 bases spanning the gap. Germline loops: CDR1 SNHLY, CDR2 FYNNEI. The CDR3 contains 13 residues. The CDR3 nucleotides read TGTGCCAGCACTGGGGCAACTAATGAAAAACTGTTTTTT. Amino acid sequence: CASTGATNEKLFF.

The chain combines TRBV6-1 with TRBJ1-2; D is unresolved. The length of the CDR3 is 14 residues. Germline lookup yields CDR1 MNHNS and CDR2 SASEGT. Trimming pared 3 bases from V and 3 bases from J, leaving 11 bases between. The CDR3 region is CASSEGSVYYGYTF. The CDR3 nucleotides are TGTGCCAGCAGTGAGGGCAGCGTCTACTATGGCTACACCTTC.

The chain is built from TRBV6-5 and TRBJ2-3; 9 nucleotides align to TRBD1. The CDR3 is 15 residues long. CDR1 and CDR2 (germline): MNHEY, SVGAGI. V gave up 6 bases and J gave up 3 bases; unmatched junction bases: 7. The CDR3 DNA follows: TGTGCCAGCAGCCTCCTAGGGACAGGGACAGATACGCAGTATTTT. This encodes CASSLLGTGTDTQYF.

The V and J genes are TRBV20-1 and TRBJ2-5; D gene ambiguous. V lost 5 bases and J lost 3, with 7 bases in between. Germline CDR1 is DFQATT and CDR2 is SNEGSKA (reference sequence). The CDR3 sequence is 11 residues long. CDR3 residues: CSAPLKETQYF. The CDR3, as DNA: TGCAGTGCTCCCCTCAAAGAGACCCAGTACTTC.

V usage is TRBV4-3 and J usage is TRBJ2-1, with 8 bases that match TRBD2. Germline CDR1 reads LGHNA; CDR2 reads YSLEER. CDR3 length: 16 residues. J was trimmed by 6 bases and V by 0 bases; bases with no gene match: 7. CDR3 in amino acids: CASSQEIRAGGNEQFF. In nucleotides, the CDR3 is TGCGCCAGCAGCCAAGAAATCCGGGCGGGGGGCAATGAGCAGTTCTTC.

The chain employs TRBV5-1 and TRBJ1-5, with TRBD1 matching 7 bases. Trimming cost V 4 bases and J 2 bases; bases outside gene matches: 12. Germline values: CDR1 SGHRS, CDR2 YFSETQ. The CDR3 runs 17 residues. CDR3 DNA sequence: TGCGCCAGCAGCCCGGGGACAGTTCCCCTTGGCAATCAGCCCCAGCATTTT. Protein product: CASSPGTVPLGNQPQHF.

The gene calls are TRBV6-4 and TRBJ2-2, with a tentative D call TRBD2 (6 bases). CDR1 is MRHNA and CDR2 is SNTAGT in the germline V gene. V lost 3 bases and J lost 4, with 15 bases in between. This CDR3 region has 16 residues. The CDR3 protein is CASSEEASDGTGELFF. The CDR3 DNA reads TGTGCCAGCAGTGAGGAAGCTAGCGACGGCACCGGGGAGCTGTTTTTT.

This chain uses TRBV30 with TRBJ1-6; D perhaps matches TRBD1 (6 bases). This CDR3 is 15 amino acids long. Trimming pared 0 bases from V and 7 bases from J, leaving 13 bases between. Per germline, CDR1 GTSNPN and CDR2 SVGIG (reference sequence). This CDR3 reads CAWSVRPGENSPLHF. CDR3 nucleotides: TGTGCCTGGAGTGTACGTCCAGGGGAGAATTCACCCCTCCACTTT.